This T cell receptor beta chain comes out of a study of blood T cell repertoires in COVID-19. As for the study in general: Specimens from acute and convalescent COVID-19 originated in the United States, Italy and Spain. Nucleic acid was either cDNA or gDNA, and it came from T cells, B-cell-depleted T cells, or PBMCs.

Authors' methods: Reference gene primer amplification yielded estimated nucleated cell counts. Here immunoSEQ multiplex PCR was the method, and the copy in TCRdb shows in-frame clones only, minus some. D and trimming were read from the DNA, whereas the V and J calls and clone size are those reported in that table. The table shows about 94,000 clones, with roughly four fifths occurring only once. CDR3 length: 15 residues. V was trimmed by 1 base and J by 2 bases, leaving 13 bases between them. The V gene's germline CDR1 is SGHDT and CDR2 YYEEEE. The sequenced sample was peripheral blood. This chain joins TRBV5-6 and TRBJ2-7, with D perhaps TRBD2 (6 bases). This clonotype was obtained from a man aged 55 to 70 with acute or convalescent COVID-19. CDR3 loop: CASSLSAGSPYEQYF. The CDR3 DNA follows: TGTGCCAGCAGCTTGTCGGCGGGGTCGCCCTACGAGCAGTACTTC.